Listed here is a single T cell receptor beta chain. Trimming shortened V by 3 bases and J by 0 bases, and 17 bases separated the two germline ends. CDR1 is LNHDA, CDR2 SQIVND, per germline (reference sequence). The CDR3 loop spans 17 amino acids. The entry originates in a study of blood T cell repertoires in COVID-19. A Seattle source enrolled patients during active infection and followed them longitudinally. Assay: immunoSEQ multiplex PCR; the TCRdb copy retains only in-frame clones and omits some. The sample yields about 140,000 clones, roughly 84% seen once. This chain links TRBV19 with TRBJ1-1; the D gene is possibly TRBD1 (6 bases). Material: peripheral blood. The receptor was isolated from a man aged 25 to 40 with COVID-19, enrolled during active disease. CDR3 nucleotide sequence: TGTGCCAGTAGTATTCTGTGGACAGCTAGCATGAACACTGAAGCTTTCTTT. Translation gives CASSILWTASMNTEAFF.